The clone carrying this TCR beta chain was detected ten times or more. Its specificity is unknown. This specimen belongs to a study of T cells after yellow fever vaccination. MiXCR was run by TCRdb on the 5' RACE reads, yielding one entry per CDR3 protein. The repertoire includes 110,000 to 150,000 distinct CDR3 sequences, under 8% of them detected once, and more than 0.6% sits in the top ten. Study results and limitations: Contamination of FACS-sorted repertoires by abundant clonotypes from the bulk population could occur. Post-booster repertoires contained most primary-vaccination clones again (roughly 97% CD4, about 90% CD8).

V lost 0 bases, J lost 6 bases, and 12 bases lay in between. In germline, CDR1 is LNHNV, CDR2 YYDKDF (reference sequence). This CDR3 is built from 14 residues. The receptor's source is a man aged 25-40 years who received the YFV17D yellow fever vaccine. Source: CD4+ T cells sorted from PBMCs, taken 10 days after the yellow fever booster vaccination. This chain links TRBV15 with TRBJ2-7; maybe TRBD1 (6 bases). DNA of the CDR3: TGTGCCACCAGCAGAGATATACAGGGACGCGAGCAGTACTTC. Translation: CATSRDIQGREQYF. The complete variable domain, with remaining parts taken from reference TRBV15 and TRBJ2-7, reads DAMVIQNPRYQVTQFGKPVTLSCSQTLNHNVMYWYQQKSSQAPKLLFHYYDKDFNNEADTPDNFQSRRPNTSFCFLDIRSPGLGDTAMYLCATSRDIQGREQYFGPGTRLTVT.